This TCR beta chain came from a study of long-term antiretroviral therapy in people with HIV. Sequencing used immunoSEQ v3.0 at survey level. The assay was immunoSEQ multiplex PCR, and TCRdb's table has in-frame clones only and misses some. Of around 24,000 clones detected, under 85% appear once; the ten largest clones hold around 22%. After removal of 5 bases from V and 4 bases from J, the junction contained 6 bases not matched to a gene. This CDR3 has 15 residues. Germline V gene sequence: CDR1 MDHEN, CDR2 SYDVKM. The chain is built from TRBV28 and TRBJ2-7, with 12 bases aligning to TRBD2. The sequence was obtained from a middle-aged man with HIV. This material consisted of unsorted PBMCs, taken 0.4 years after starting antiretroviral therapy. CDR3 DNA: TGTGCCAGCAGTGAATCTAGCGGGGGGGTGTACGAGCAGTACTTC. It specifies CASSESSGGVYEQYF.